The rows below give T cell receptor beta chains drawn from one sample of a study of cytomegalovirus exposure and HLA in healthy donors. Method: immunoSEQ multiplex PCR; TCRdb's copy keeps in-frame clones and lacks some. The repertoire holds around 190,000 clones, roughly 87% seen once, with under 1.2% in the top ten. The sample taken for sequencing was PBMCs. All receptors derive from a boy aged 2-15 years in good health and CMV-seronegative. Each CDR3 is given with its conserved first and last residue. D genes are given only for firm matches. Rows may omit the clone size; those that give it use once, few, many or a size class.

size: once
V: TRBV27
D: .
J: TRBJ2-7
DNA: TGTGCCAGCAGTTTATTGGTGGGGGACAACTCCTACGAGCAGTACTTC
CDR3: CASSLLVGDNSYEQYF

size: .
V: TRBV11-3
D: TRBD2
J: TRBJ2-1
DNA: TGTGCCAGCAGCTTACGCGGGAGGGGTAATGAGCAGTTCTTC
CDR3: CASSLRGRGNEQFF

size: .
V: TRBV5-4
D: .
J: TRBJ1-6
DNA: TGTGCCAGCAGCCTTCAGCGGGGACTTAGGCCGAGCTCCTATAATTCACCCCTCCACTTT
CDR3: CASSLQRGLRPSSYNSPLHF

size: .
V: TRBV4-1
D: .
J: TRBJ1-2
DNA: TGCGCCAGCAGCCCCGACACCTATGGCTACACCTTC
CDR3: CASSPDTYGYTF

size: .
V: TRBV19
D: .
J: TRBJ2-1
DNA: TGTGCCAGTAGGAGTGGGAGCTCCTACAATGAGCAGTTCTTC
CDR3: CASRSGSSYNEQFF

size: .
V: TRBV19
D: TRBD2
J: TRBJ2-7
DNA: TGTGCCAGTACCTCCCTCTCGGCGGGAGGGCCCCACGAGCAGTACTTC
CDR3: CASTSLSAGGPHEQYF

size: .
V: TRBV19
D: .
J: TRBJ1-2
DNA: TGTGCCATAAAAAATATGGGGGCGATTGACTATGGCTACACCTTC
CDR3: CAIKNMGAIDYGYTF

size: .
V: TRBV27
D: .
J: TRBJ2-3
DNA: TGTGCCAGCACGACTAGGGCCAGCACAGATACGCAGTATTTT
CDR3: CASTTRASTDTQYF

size: .
V: TRBV7-3
D: .
J: TRBJ1-6
DNA: TGTGCCAGCAGTTTTGGGGGGGGGAATTCACCCCTCCACTTT
CDR3: CASSFGGGNSPLHF

size: .
V: TRBV5-1
D: TRBD1
J: TRBJ2-2
DNA: TGCGCCAGCAGCCTGAAGGGGGCCGGGGTACCCGGGGAGCTGTTTTTT
CDR3: CASSLKGAGVPGELFF

size: .
V: TRBV6-1
D: .
J: TRBJ1-1
DNA: TGTGCCAGCAGCCTACAGGAAACAATGAACACTGAAGCTTTCTTT
CDR3: CASSLQETMNTEAFF

size: .
V: TRBV7-9
D: .
J: TRBJ1-1
DNA: TGTGCCAGCGATCCACGGGGGTACACTGAAGCTTTCTTT
CDR3: CASDPRGYTEAFF

size: once
V: TRBV27
D: .
J: TRBJ1-2
DNA: TGTGCCAGCAGCCTGAGTCAGGGTGACGGCTATGGCTACACCTTC
CDR3: CASSLSQGDGYGYTF

size: few
V: TRBV13
D: .
J: TRBJ1-1
DNA: TGTGCCAGCAGTAATAGGGTAGGGGGACCTGAAGCTTTCTTT
CDR3: CASSNRVGGPEAFF

size: .
V: TRBV7-9
D: TRBD1
J: TRBJ1-2
DNA: TGTTCCAGCAGCTTAGTAGGGACAGCGCGCTACACCTTC
CDR3: CSSSLVGTARYTF

size: .
V: TRBV6-6
D: TRBD1
J: TRBJ2-7
DNA: TGTGCCAGCAGTTCCAAACAGGGGTGGGAGCAGTACTTC
CDR3: CASSSKQGWEQYF

size: .
V: TRBV6-5
D: .
J: TRBJ1-1
DNA: TGTGCCAGCAGTGTATTTCGGGTGGACACTGAAGCTTTCTTT
CDR3: CASSVFRVDTEAFF

size: .
V: TRBV7-6
D: .
J: TRBJ1-1
DNA: TGTGCCAGCAGCTTAGTGTTCTTACAGGGCTTTTCAGTGGCTTTCTTT
CDR3: CASSLVFLQGFSVAFF

size: .
V: TRBV5-8
D: .
J: TRBJ2-4
DNA: TGTGCCAGCAGCTTGAGCGGGGTCCGACAGGGGTTCAGCCTTCCCATTCAGTACTTC
CDR3: CASSLSGVRQGFSLPIQYF

size: .
V: TRBV9
D: .
J: TRBJ2-3
DNA: TGTGCCAGCAGCGTAGGAGCTAGCAAGGATACGCAGTATTTT
CDR3: CASSVGASKDTQYF

size: .
V: TRBV29-1
D: .
J: TRBJ2-1
DNA: TGCAGCGTTGAAGAGGGGGGTTGGGAGTACAATGAGCAGTTCTTC
CDR3: CSVEEGGWEYNEQFF

size: .
V: TRBV4-1
D: .
J: TRBJ1-2
DNA: TGCGCCAGCGTATCCTACGGGGATCCCTATGGCTACACCTTC
CDR3: CASVSYGDPYGYTF

size: .
V: TRBV25-1
D: .
J: TRBJ2-7
DNA: TGTGCCAGCAGGGCAGGGTGGGTGGATTTATACGAGCAGTACTTC
CDR3: CASRAGWVDLYEQYF

size: .
V: TRBV2
D: .
J: TRBJ1-5
DNA: TGTGCCAGCAGTGAAGCGCGAGGAGGGCACGAGCCCCAGCATTTT
CDR3: CASSEARGGHEPQHF

size: medium-sized
V: TRBV6-1
D: .
J: TRBJ1-5
DNA: TGTGCCAGCAGTCGGCAGACTAATCAGCCCCAGCATTTT
CDR3: CASSRQTNQPQHF

size: .
V: TRBV10-1
D: TRBD2
J: TRBJ2-7
DNA: TGCGCCAGCAGTATACTTAGCGGGAGGGGGGACTACGAGCAGTACTTC
CDR3: CASSILSGRGDYEQYF

size: .
V: TRBV5-1
D: TRBD1
J: TRBJ2-5
DNA: TGCGCCAGCAGCTTGGACAGGGGAGCTGAGACCCAGTACTTC
CDR3: CASSLDRGAETQYF

size: .
V: TRBV27
D: TRBD1
J: TRBJ1-3
DNA: TGTGCCAGCAGTCCGACAGGGGTAGCCACCATATATTTT
CDR3: CASSPTGVATIYF

size: .
V: TRBV7-9
D: .
J: TRBJ1-3
DNA: TGTGCCAGCAGCCCGACTCGGACAGGAAACACCATATATTTT
CDR3: CASSPTRTGNTIYF

size: .
V: TRBV27
D: .
J: TRBJ1-6
DNA: TGTGCCAGCAGCCTACCACCCAGGGCACCCCTCCACTTT
CDR3: CASSLPPRAPLHF

size: .
V: TRBV2
D: TRBD1
J: TRBJ2-1
DNA: TGTGCCAGCAGCCGGGACAGGGGGCTGACGGAGCAGTTCTTC
CDR3: CASSRDRGLTEQFF

size: .
V: TRBV14
D: .
J: TRBJ1-2
DNA: TGTGCCAGCAGCCAATCGGGTCACTATGGCTACACCTTC
CDR3: CASSQSGHYGYTF

size: .
V: TRBV19
D: .
J: TRBJ2-1
DNA: TGTGCCAGTAGTAGACTAGGGACAGTGACCAATGAGCAGTTCTTC
CDR3: CASSRLGTVTNEQFF

size: .
V: TRBV6-5
D: .
J: TRBJ1-2
DNA: TGTGCCAGCAGCCCCCGGGGGTCAGACTATGGCTACACCTTC
CDR3: CASSPRGSDYGYTF

size: .
V: TRBV4-2
D: .
J: TRBJ2-1
DNA: TGTGCCAGCAGCCAAGATCCCCGAGGCTCCTACAATGAGCAGTTCTTC
CDR3: CASSQDPRGSYNEQFF

size: .
V: TRBV10-3
D: .
J: TRBJ1-1
DNA: TGTGCCATCAGTGAGTCGCTCTCCCGGACTGGAGCTTTCTTT
CDR3: CAISESLSRTGAFF

size: .
V: TRBV7-9
D: .
J: TRBJ1-6
DNA: TGTGCCAGCAGCCTCTATAATTCACCCCTCCACTTT
CDR3: CASSLYNSPLHF

size: .
V: TRBV14
D: .
J: TRBJ2-2
DNA: TGTGCCAGCAGCCAAGTTTACCCTTCAACTGGGGAGCTGTTTTTT
CDR3: CASSQVYPSTGELFF

size: .
V: TRBV5-6
D: .
J: TRBJ2-7
DNA: TGTGCCAGCAGCTCGGGTTGGTCCTACGAGCAGTACTTC
CDR3: CASSSGWSYEQYF

size: .
V: TRBV7-9
D: .
J: TRBJ2-2
DNA: TGTGCCAGCAGCCTACCCGGGGAGCTGTTTTTT
CDR3: CASSLPGELFF

size: .
V: TRBV7-9
D: .
J: TRBJ1-2
DNA: TGTTCCAGCAGCTTACTACAGACGGGGTATGGCTACACCTTC
CDR3: CSSSLLQTGYGYTF

size: many
V: TRBV6-1
D: .
J: TRBJ1-4
DNA: TGTGCCAGCAGTGAACTGGAGGGTGTAGCTAATGAAAAACTGTTTTTT
CDR3: CASSELEGVANEKLFF

size: .
V: TRBV10-1
D: .
J: TRBJ2-7
DNA: TGCGCCAGCAGTGATAGGGAGCCCTACGAGCAGTACTTC
CDR3: CASSDREPYEQYF

size: .
V: TRBV5-1
D: .
J: TRBJ2-3
DNA: TGCGCCAGCAGCTCCTCAACAGCCACAGATACGCAGTATTTT
CDR3: CASSSSTATDTQYF

size: once
V: TRBV11-2
D: TRBD2
J: TRBJ2-5
DNA: TGTGCCAGCAGCTTGGGAAGCGGGGCTGGACAAGAGACCCAGTACTTC
CDR3: CASSLGSGAGQETQYF

size: .
V: TRBV4-1
D: TRBD2
J: TRBJ2-3
DNA: TGCGCCACATCCCCCGGGGGGGGAATCACAGATACGCAGTATTTT
CDR3: CATSPGGGITDTQYF

size: .
V: TRBV5-1
D: .
J: TRBJ1-5
DNA: TGCGCCAGCAGCCCCGACCCAGGCAGTGATCAGCCCCAGCATTTT
CDR3: CASSPDPGSDQPQHF

size: .
V: TRBV7-3
D: TRBD2
J: TRBJ2-3
DNA: TGTGCCAGCAGCTTACTGGGCGGGGGGAGCACAGATACGCAGTATTTT
CDR3: CASSLLGGGSTDTQYF

size: few
V: TRBV9
D: .
J: TRBJ2-3
DNA: TGTGCCAGCAGCCCCTCCCCGGGGTTTGTCACAGATACGCAGTATTTT
CDR3: CASSPSPGFVTDTQYF

size: .
V: TRBV5-4
D: .
J: TRBJ1-4
DNA: TGTGCCAGCAGCTCGGGGGGCGTCGGCGATGAAAAACTGTTTTTT
CDR3: CASSSGGVGDEKLFF